This is a list of T cell receptor beta chains from one sample in a study of T cell responses to AZD1222 COVID-19 vaccine. Data came from immunoSEQ multiplex PCR; TCRdb stores just in-frame clones and leaves some out. Of 150,000 to 200,000 clones in the sample, approximately 90% were seen once. The material was peripheral blood, obtained 28 days after the second AZD1222 dose. The source of these receptors is an adult who received the AZD1222 COVID-19 vaccine. Each CDR3 is given with its conserved first and last residue. A D gene is named only where the DNA matches it firmly. Rows may omit the clone size; those that give it use once, few, many or a size class.

>NA|16|TRBJ1-5|NA|TRBV12-5
TGTGCTAGTGGTGTCCCCACAAGGAGGGGCAATCAGCCCCAGCATTTT
CASGVPTRRGNQPQHF
>NA|15|TRBJ2-7|NA|TRBV5-1
TGCGCCAGCAGAAATTCCAAGGGGGGGAACTACGAGCAGTACTTC
CASRNSKGGNYEQYF
>NA|16|TRBJ1-4|TRBD1|TRBV4-2
TGTGCCAGCAGCCCCTTACCCGGGACAGGGAATGAAAAACTGTTTTTT
CASSPLPGTGNEKLFF
>NA|14|TRBJ1-2|NA|TRBV7-8
TGTGCCAGCGTGCCCGACTCCCCCTTGGGAGGCTACACCTTC
CASVPDSPLGGYTF
>NA|12|TRBJ1-2|NA|TRBV5-8
TGTGCCAGCACCCTCTCTATGCGAGGCTACACCTTC
CASTLSMRGYTF
>NA|12|TRBJ1-6|NA|TRBV27
TGTGCCAGCAGACGGGGATCTTCACCCCTCCACTTT
CASRRGSSPLHF
>NA|16|TRBJ2-3|NA|TRBV24-1
TGTGCCACCAGTGATTTGCAATTACTCAGCACAGATACGCAGTATTTT
CATSDLQLLSTDTQYF
>NA|16|TRBJ2-3|TRBD2|TRBV10-3
TGTGCCATCAGTGAGTCAAGCGGGGGACGCACAGATACGCAGTATTTT
CAISESSGGRTDTQYF
>NA|15|TRBJ2-1|TRBD2|TRBV5-1
TGCGCCAGCAGCTCCGGACTAGCGGGGGCGCCGGAGCAGTTCTTC
CASSSGLAGAPEQFF
>NA|15|TRBJ1-3|NA|TRBV19
TGTGCCAGTAGTATTATGGCAGGGACTGGAAACACCATATATTTT
CASSIMAGTGNTIYF
>medium-sized|16|TRBJ2-2|NA|TRBV4-3
TGCGCCAGCAGCCAAGCGGGAGACTTAAACACCGGGGAGCTGTTTTTT
CASSQAGDLNTGELFF
>once|13|TRBJ2-1|TRBD1|TRBV12-3/TRBV12-4
TGTGCCAGCAGTCGGGACAGGGGAAATGAGCAGTTCTTC
CASSRDRGNEQFF
>NA|12|TRBJ2-1|NA|TRBV29-1
TGCAGCGTTGTCCCCTCCTACAATGAGCAGTTCTTC
CSVVPSYNEQFF
>NA|15|TRBJ1-5|NA|TRBV7-2
TGTGCCAGCAGCTTAGGGGAGGGGGGTAATCAGCCCCAGCATTTT
CASSLGEGGNQPQHF
>NA|15|TRBJ1-1|TRBD1|TRBV19
TGTGCCAGTAGGCGCGGGACAGGGGTCACCACTGAAGCTTTCTTT
CASRRGTGVTTEAFF
>NA|14|TRBJ1-1|TRBD1|TRBV7-9
TGTGCCAGCAGCTCTCAAGGGGGCTGGACTGAAGCTTTCTTT
CASSSQGGWTEAFF
>NA|16|TRBJ2-1|NA|TRBV9
TGTGCCAGCAGCCCCAAGGAGGCGGGCCCCTACAATGAGCAGTTCTTC
CASSPKEAGPYNEQFF
>NA|16|TRBJ1-2|NA|TRBV6-5
TGTGCCAGCAGTTACTCTAGCGCAGCGCGTAACTATGGCTACACCTTC
CASSYSSAARNYGYTF
>NA|16|TRBJ1-5|TRBD1|TRBV15
TGTGCCACCAGCGCACAGGGGGCGAGAGGCAATCAGCCCCAGCATTTT
CATSAQGARGNQPQHF
>NA|15|TRBJ1-6|TRBD1|TRBV3-1/TRBV3-2
TGTGCCAGCAGCCCACCCGGGACAGGAGGGTCACCCCTCCACTTT
CASSPPGTGGSPLHF
>NA|14|TRBJ1-2|TRBD1|TRBV4-1
TGCGCCAGCAGCCACCCCGGGACAGGGAATGGCTACACCTTC
CASSHPGTGNGYTF
>NA|14|TRBJ1-6|NA|TRBV18
TGTGCCAGCTCACCGCAGGGAGGCAATTCACCCCTCCACTTT
CASSPQGGNSPLHF
>NA|13|TRBJ1-1|TRBD1|TRBV5-8
TGTGCCAGCAGCTCTCGGGACAGCTTTGAAGCTTTCTTT
CASSSRDSFEAFF
>NA|17|TRBJ2-1|NA|TRBV28
TGTGCCAGCAGTCCTGGCGGTCTGACAGGCTCCTACAATGAGCAGTTCTTC
CASSPGGLTGSYNEQFF
>NA|14|TRBJ1-2|NA|TRBV9
TGTGCCAGCAGCGTAGACCTAGCTAACTATGGCTACACCTTC
CASSVDLANYGYTF
>NA|14|TRBJ1-4|NA|TRBV19
TGTGCCAGTAGACCCACCGGGACCCTTGAAAAACTGTTTTTT
CASRPTGTLEKLFF
>NA|14|TRBJ2-7|NA|TRBV5-1
TGCGCCAGCAGCAGGGAGGGGGCAGCGAGCGAGCAGTACTTC
CASSREGAASEQYF
>NA|19|TRBJ2-1|NA|TRBV24-1
TGTGCCACCAGTGATCAACGGACAGATAGTACTAGCTCCTACAATGAGCAGTTCTTC
CATSDQRTDSTSSYNEQFF
>NA|14|TRBJ2-5|TRBD2|TRBV15
TGTGCCACCAGCAGAGATGGGATAGCGGGGTTCGGTCACTTC
CATSRDGIAGFGHF
>NA|16|TRBJ2-4|TRBD1|TRBV7-2
TGTGCCAGCAGCCCACTTTGGACAGGGGCAGGGTCGGGACAGTACTTC
CASSPLWTGAGSGQYF
>NA|11|TRBJ2-7|TRBD1|TRBV30
TGTGCCTGGGGGGACAGATACGAGCAGTACTTC
CAWGDRYEQYF
>NA|13|TRBJ1-2|NA|TRBV5-1
TGCGCCAGCAGCTTGGACAGTAACTATGGCTACACCTTC
CASSLDSNYGYTF
>NA|12|TRBJ2-7|NA|TRBV6-5
TGTGCCAGCAGCCCCCCCACCCGGCATTGGTACTTC
CASSPPTRHWYF
>once|14|TRBJ1-3|TRBD1|TRBV18
TGTGCCAGCTCCTCGGACAGGGAAGGAAACACCATATATTTT
CASSSDREGNTIYF
>NA|12|TRBJ1-3|NA|TRBV7-9
TGTGCCAGCAGCCCCAGTGGAAACACCATATATTTT
CASSPSGNTIYF
>NA|15|TRBJ1-2|NA|TRBV19
TGTGCCACTCAAATCGGGGTAATATCCAACTATGGCTACACCTTC
CATQIGVISNYGYTF
>NA|18|TRBJ1-3|NA|TRBV3-1/TRBV3-2
TGTGCCAGCAGCCAAGTAGTATCGGTTTCGTTCTCTGGAAACACCATATATTTT
CASSQVVSVSFSGNTIYF
>NA|10|TRBJ1-1|NA|TRBV27
TGTGCCAGCGGACGGGGTGAAGCTTTCTTT
CASGRGEAFF
>NA|16|TRBJ2-1|TRBD2|TRBV24-1
TGTGCCACCAGTGATCGTAGCGGGGGATCCTACAATGAGCAGTTCTTC
CATSDRSGGSYNEQFF
>NA|14|TRBJ2-7|TRBD1|TRBV18
TGTGCCAGCTCACAGCGACAGGGGTACAACGAGCAGTACTTC
CASSQRQGYNEQYF
>once|15|TRBJ2-7|NA|TRBV2
TGTGCCAGCAGTGAGGCAGAGGCCGGCTCCTACGAGCAGTACTTC
CASSEAEAGSYEQYF
>NA|15|TRBJ2-2|NA|TRBV15
TGTGCCACCAGCAGAGACAGGACGAACACCGGGGAGCTGTTTTTT
CATSRDRTNTGELFF
>NA|15|TRBJ1-6|NA|TRBV2
TGTGCCAGCAGTTACTACCGGGATTATAATTCACCCCTCCACTTT
CASSYYRDYNSPLHF
>NA|12|TRBJ1-1|NA|TRBV9
TGTGCCAGCAGCGTAGGGGGGAGTGAAGCTTTCTTT
CASSVGGSEAFF
>NA|16|TRBJ1-4|NA|TRBV27
TGTGCCAGCAGTTTAAGCGGGGCCAGTGGGGGAGAAAAACTGTTTTTT
CASSLSGASGGEKLFF
>once|16|TRBJ2-3|TRBD2|TRBV2
TGTGCCAGCAGTGAAGTGCTAGCGGGGAACACAGATACGCAGTATTTT
CASSEVLAGNTDTQYF
>NA|14|TRBJ1-1|TRBD1|TRBV10-3
TGTGCCATCAGTGAGGGACAGGGGAACACTGAAGCTTTCTTT
CAISEGQGNTEAFF
>NA|15|TRBJ2-1|TRBD2|TRBV7-9
TGTGCCAGCAGCTTTGGGGCGGGGGGCCACAATGAGCAGTTCTTC
CASSFGAGGHNEQFF
>NA|13|TRBJ1-1|NA|TRBV30
TGTGCCTGGAGTGGACTGATGAACACTGAAGCTTTCTTT
CAWSGLMNTEAFF
>NA|17|TRBJ1-4|NA|TRBV5-1
TGCGCCAGCAGCTTGGGGGTTGAAGGGTCGGGTAATGAAAAACTGTTTTTT
CASSLGVEGSGNEKLFF
>NA|18|TRBJ2-5|TRBD2|TRBV4-3
TGCGCCAGCAGCCAAGATCCCGCCCGTAGCGGGGGGCAAGAGACCCAGTACTTC
CASSQDPARSGGQETQYF
>NA|12|TRBJ2-7|NA|TRBV3-1/TRBV3-2
TGTGCCAGCAGCCCGGGGCGCTACGAGCAGTACTTC
CASSPGRYEQYF